The rows below give T cell receptor beta chains drawn from one sample of a study of blood T cell repertoires in COVID-19. Profiled with immunoSEQ multiplex PCR; TCRdb holds only in-frame clones, not every one. The sample yields about 140,000 clones, about 82% seen once. The source material was peripheral blood. These receptors all stem from a woman older than 75 with active or convalescent COVID-19. CDR3s include the opening cysteine and the closing phenylalanine or tryptophan. The D gene is left open where the match is weak. Clone size, where shown, is once, few, many, or a class for clones that have expanded.

NA TRBJ2-1 TRBV30 NA CAWRLDKRNEQFF TGTGCCTGGAGGCTCGACAAGCGGAATGAGCAGTTCTTC
NA TRBJ1-2 TRBV21-1 NA CASSTRRQADRGYTF TGTGCCAGCAGCACAAGACGACAGGCGGACCGCGGCTACACCTTC
NA TRBJ2-1 TRBV7-2 NA CASSFYSRAGEQFF TGTGCCAGCAGCTTCTATAGCAGGGCTGGTGAGCAGTTCTTC
NA TRBJ1-2 TRBV18 NA CASSRTNYGYTF TGTGCCAGCTCACGGACAAACTATGGCTACACCTTC
NA TRBJ1-2 TRBV6-5 TRBD1 CASSPRTGGEFGYTF TGTGCCAGCAGTCCCCGGACAGGGGGCGAGTTTGGCTACACCTTC
NA TRBJ2-7 TRBV5-5 TRBD2 CASSLVSGIEQYF TGTGCCAGCAGCTTGGTCAGCGGGATTGAGCAGTACTTC
few TRBJ1-1 TRBV18 NA CASSQTTDTEAFF TGTGCCAGCTCACAGACTACGGACACTGAAGCTTTCTTT
NA TRBJ1-5 TRBV5-8 TRBD1 CASSPGTGSNQPQHF TGTGCCAGCAGCCCCGGGACAGGGAGTAATCAGCCCCAGCATTTT
NA TRBJ1-5 TRBV3-1/TRBV3-2 NA CASSSRLDNQPQHF TGTGCCAGCAGCTCTAGACTGGACAATCAGCCCCAGCATTTT
few TRBJ1-1 TRBV29-1 NA CSVELQGRNTEAFF TGCAGCGTTGAACTCCAGGGAAGGAACACTGAAGCTTTCTTT
NA TRBJ1-1 TRBV6-6 NA CASSSHMDTEAFF TGTGCCAGCAGTTCCCACATGGACACTGAAGCTTTCTTT
few TRBJ2-7 TRBV19 TRBD1 CASSIDGTGLISYEQYF TGTGCCAGTAGTATAGATGGGACAGGACTCATTTCCTACGAGCAGTACTTC
NA TRBJ1-1 TRBV5-1 NA CASSLTLGEAFF TGCGCCAGCAGCTTGACTTTGGGCGAAGCTTTCTTT
NA TRBJ1-1 TRBV11-2 NA CASSPGGWATEAFF TGTGCCAGCAGCCCCGGTGGTTGGGCCACTGAAGCTTTCTTT
NA TRBJ2-1 TRBV12-5 TRBD2 CASGLVSGGGHEQFF TGTGCTAGTGGTTTGGTATCGGGGGGAGGGCATGAGCAGTTCTTC
NA TRBJ2-4 TRBV12-3/TRBV12-4 NA CASSFGPWDIQYF TGTGCCAGCAGTTTTGGGCCCTGGGACATTCAGTACTTC